Reported below is one TCR beta chain. This record comes from a study of blood T cell repertoires in COVID-19. TCRdb's copy holds only in-frame clones and misses some; the assay was immunoSEQ multiplex PCR. The repertoire holds some 250,000 clones, with over 85% as singletons. Germline lookup yields CDR1 SEHNR and CDR2 FQNEAQ (reference sequence). V was shortened by 2 bases and J by 1 base, with 8 bases between the two germline ends. This CDR3 region has 14 residues. The chain carries TRBV7-9 and TRBJ1-1; maybe TRBD1 (5 bases). Sample: PBMCs or T cells enriched from blood (not recorded which). This TCR came from a woman in her thirties with acute COVID-19. CDR3 coding DNA: TGTGCCAGCAGCTTAATGACAGCGAACACTGAAGCTTTCTTT. Amino acid sequence: CASSLMTANTEAFF.